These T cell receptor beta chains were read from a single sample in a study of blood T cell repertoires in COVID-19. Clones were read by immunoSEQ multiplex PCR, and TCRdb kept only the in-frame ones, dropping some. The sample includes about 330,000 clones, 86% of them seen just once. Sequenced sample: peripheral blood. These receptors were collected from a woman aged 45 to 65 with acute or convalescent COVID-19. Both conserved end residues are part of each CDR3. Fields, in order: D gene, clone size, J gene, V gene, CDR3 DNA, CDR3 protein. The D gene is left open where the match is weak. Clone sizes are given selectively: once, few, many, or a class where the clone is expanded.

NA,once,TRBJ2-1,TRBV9,TGTGCCAGCAGCGTAGGGGGGCATAGCTCCTACAATGAGCAGTTCTTC,CASSVGGHSSYNEQFF
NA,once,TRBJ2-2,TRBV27,TGTGCCAGCACCGGGACTCTCAGCACCGGGGAGCTGTTTTTT,CASTGTLSTGELFF
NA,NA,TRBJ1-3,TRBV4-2,TGTGCCAGCAGCCAAGATGAGGGGGAAAGAAACACCATATATTTT,CASSQDEGERNTIYF
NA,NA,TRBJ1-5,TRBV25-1,TGTGCCAGCAGTGACAGGTTGGATAATCAGCCCCAGCATTTT,CASSDRLDNQPQHF
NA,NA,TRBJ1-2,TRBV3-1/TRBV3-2,TGTGCCAGCAGCCAAGATAGGACAGTCCCCATGAAAAACTATGGCTACACCTTC,CASSQDRTVPMKNYGYTF
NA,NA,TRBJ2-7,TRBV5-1,TGCGCCAGCAGCTTTTATGGAGACGAGCAGTACTTC,CASSFYGDEQYF
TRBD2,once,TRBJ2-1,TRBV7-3,TGTGCCAGCAGCCTCCGGGGACTAGCAGGTGAGCAGTTCTTC,CASSLRGLAGEQFF
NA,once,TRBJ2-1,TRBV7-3,TGTGCCAGCAGCGTGGCACTAGCCAGAAATGAGCAGTTCTTC,CASSVALARNEQFF
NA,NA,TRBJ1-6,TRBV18,TGTGCCAGCTCACCACCAATTCCGAATTCACCCCTCCACTTT,CASSPPIPNSPLHF
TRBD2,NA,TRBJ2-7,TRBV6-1,TGTGCCAGCAGTGAAGCCGTGGGACTAGCAGATCACGAGCAGTACTTC,CASSEAVGLADHEQYF
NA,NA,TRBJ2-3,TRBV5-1,TGCGCCAGCAGCTTGAGGTTGGAGCCCCTCGGCACAGATACGCAGTATTTT,CASSLRLEPLGTDTQYF
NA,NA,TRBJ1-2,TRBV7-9,TGTGCCACCCCCCCAACACAGGGAGCCAACTATGGCTACACCTTC,CATPPTQGANYGYTF
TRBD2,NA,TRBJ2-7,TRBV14,TGTGCCAGCAGCCAAGACCGCGCGGGAGGATTTCTCTCCTACGAGCAGTACTTC,CASSQDRAGGFLSYEQYF
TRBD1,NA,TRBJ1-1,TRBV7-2,TGTGCCAGCAGGCAGACGGGACAGATGAACACTGAAGCTTTCTTT,CASRQTGQMNTEAFF
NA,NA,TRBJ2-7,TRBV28,TGTGCCAGCAGTTTACCCGGACACTACTACGAGCAGTACTTC,CASSLPGHYYEQYF
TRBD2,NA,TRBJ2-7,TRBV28,TGTGCCAGCACTTTCGGACTAGCGGGGTCGGAGCAGTACTTC,CASTFGLAGSEQYF
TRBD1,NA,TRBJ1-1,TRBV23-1,TGCGCCAGCAGTCAAGAGACAGGGGGAAGTAGCACTGAAGCTTTCTTT,CASSQETGGSSTEAFF
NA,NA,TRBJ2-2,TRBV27,TGTGCCAGCAGGGACCAGGGGGAGGTCACCGGGGAGCTGTTTTTT,CASRDQGEVTGELFF
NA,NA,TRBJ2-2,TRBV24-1,TGTGCCACCAGTGATTTGCACACGGACATGAACACCGGGGAGCTGTTTTTT,CATSDLHTDMNTGELFF
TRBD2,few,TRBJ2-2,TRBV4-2,TGTGCCAGCAGCCAAGATTTGGTAGCGGGAGGTTTCACCGGGGAGCTGTTTTTT,CASSQDLVAGGFTGELFF
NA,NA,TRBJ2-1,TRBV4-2,TGTGCCAGCAGCCAAGTGAAGGAGTCCCTTGAGCAGTTCTTC,CASSQVKESLEQFF
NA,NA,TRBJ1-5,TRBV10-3,TGTGCCATCAGTGAGACGGGTAGGTATAATCAGCCCCAGCATTTT,CAISETGRYNQPQHF
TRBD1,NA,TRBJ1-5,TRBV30,TGTGCCTGGAGTGTAACAGGGGTGGATCAGCCCCAGCATTTT,CAWSVTGVDQPQHF
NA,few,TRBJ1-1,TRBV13,TGTGCCAGCAGTTTGGACTCCCGCACTGAAGCTTTCTTT,CASSLDSRTEAFF
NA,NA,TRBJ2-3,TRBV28,TGTGCCAGCAGGGCCGACTTACTCACAGATACGCAGTATTTT,CASRADLLTDTQYF
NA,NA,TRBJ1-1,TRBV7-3,TGTGCCAGCAGCCCAAACGGGGTATTAGCTTTCTTT,CASSPNGVLAFF
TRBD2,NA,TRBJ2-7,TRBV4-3,TGCGCCAGCAGCCGAGCGGGAGTATCCTACGAGCAGTACTTC,CASSRAGVSYEQYF
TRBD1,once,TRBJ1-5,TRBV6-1,TGTGCCAGCAGTGGATGGGGACAGGCTGTAAATCAGCCCCAGCATTTT,CASSGWGQAVNQPQHF
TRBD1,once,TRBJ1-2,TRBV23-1,TGCGCCAGCAGTCAACCGGGACAGCCACAGTCTGGCTACACCTTC,CASSQPGQPQSGYTF
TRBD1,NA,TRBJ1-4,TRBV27,TGTGCCAGCAGAATCGGACAGGGGGTTGAAAAACTGTTTTTT,CASRIGQGVEKLFF
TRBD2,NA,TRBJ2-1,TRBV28,TGTGCCAGCGGGGGGGGTTACAATGAGCAGTTCTTC,CASGGGYNEQFF
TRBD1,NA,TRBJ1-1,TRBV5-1,TGCGCCAGCAGCTCCATGACAGGGTGGGACACTGAAGCTTTCTTT,CASSSMTGWDTEAFF
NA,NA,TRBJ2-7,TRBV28,TGTGCCAGCAGTCCACGAGCCATCTACGAGCAGTACTTC,CASSPRAIYEQYF
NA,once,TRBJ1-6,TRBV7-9,TGTGCCAGGAAAGTAATAGGGAGGAACTATAATTCACCCCTCCACTTT,CARKVIGRNYNSPLHF
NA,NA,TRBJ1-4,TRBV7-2,TGTGCCAGCAGCTTCGGGGGTTTCGAAAAACTGTTTTTT,CASSFGGFEKLFF
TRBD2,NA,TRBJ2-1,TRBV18,TGTGCCAGCTCACCATTTCAGCCGAGAACTAGCGGGAGGGGCGACAATGAGCAGTTCTTC,CASSPFQPRTSGRGDNEQFF
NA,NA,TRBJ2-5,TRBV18,TGTGCCAGCTCACCAACAGGGACAGAGACCCAGTACTTC,CASSPTGTETQYF
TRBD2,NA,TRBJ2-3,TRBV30,TGTGCCTGGAGGCCCACTAGCGGGAGACCAGATACGCAGTATTTT,CAWRPTSGRPDTQYF
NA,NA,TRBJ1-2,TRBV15,TGTGCCACCAGCAGAGAAGGGGGCTATGGCTACACCTTC,CATSREGGYGYTF
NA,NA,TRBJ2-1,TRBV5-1,TGCGCCAGCAGCTTGCAGGGCGTGAGCTCCTACAATGAGCAGTTCTTC,CASSLQGVSSYNEQFF
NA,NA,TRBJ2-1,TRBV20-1,TGCAGTGCTAGTTGGCCTGGAGGGCGGGATGAGCAGTTCTTC,CSASWPGGRDEQFF
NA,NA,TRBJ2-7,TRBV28,TGTGCCAGCAGTAAGGACAGAAACTACGAGCAGTACTTC,CASSKDRNYEQYF